This T cell receptor beta chain was sequenced for a study of T cell changes during pregnancy in multiple sclerosis. V shed 2 bases and J 6 bases; nucleotides not matched to a gene: 4. Germline values: CDR1 MNHNS, CDR2 SASEGT. This CDR3 spans 16 amino acids. The data were produced by immunoSEQ multiplex PCR, yet TCRdb's version contains in-frame clones alone and is incomplete. The sample carries about 38,000 clones, about nine tenths recorded once. The source of this sequence is a female donor in good health, enrolled as a control in a pregnancy study. Here the sequenced sample was CD4+ T cells from peripheral blood mononuclear cells, taken after pregnancy. V and J are TRBV6-1 and TRBJ2-1; 13 bases are a match to TRBD2. CDR3 DNA: TGTGCCAGCAGTGAACGACTAGCGGGAGGTTTCAATGAGCAGTTCTTC. It translates to CASSERLAGGFNEQFF.